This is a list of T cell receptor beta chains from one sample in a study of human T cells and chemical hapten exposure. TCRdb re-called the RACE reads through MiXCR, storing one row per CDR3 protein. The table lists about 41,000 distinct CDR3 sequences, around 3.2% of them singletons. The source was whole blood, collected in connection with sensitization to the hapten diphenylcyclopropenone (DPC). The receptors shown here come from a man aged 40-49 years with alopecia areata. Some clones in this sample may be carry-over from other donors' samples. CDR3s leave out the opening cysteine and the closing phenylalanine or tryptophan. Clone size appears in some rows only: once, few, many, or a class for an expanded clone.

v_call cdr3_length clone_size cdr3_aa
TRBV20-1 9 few SWDTSYEQY
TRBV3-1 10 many ASSVTGGEQF
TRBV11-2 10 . ASSLISGTQY
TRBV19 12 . ASSINRGDYEQY
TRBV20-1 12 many SASTGYDDSPLH
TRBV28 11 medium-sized ASSFRDGREQY
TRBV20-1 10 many SARGGGNIQY
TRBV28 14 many ASSSPTGERTDTQY
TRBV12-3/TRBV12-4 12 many ASSPSSGANVLT
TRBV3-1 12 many ASSVQGAGSGLF
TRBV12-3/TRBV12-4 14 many ASSLISPLSYNEQF
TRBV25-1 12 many ASSRTGSSSPLH
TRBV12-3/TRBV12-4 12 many ASSTGTGLVEQY
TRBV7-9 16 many ASSKGGLAGPSYNEQF
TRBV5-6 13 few ASSTSGRVRETQY
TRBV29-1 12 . SVDLPGLRGGYT
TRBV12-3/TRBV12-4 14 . ASSGGGLGEGTEAF
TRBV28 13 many ASSLGSGYRSPLH
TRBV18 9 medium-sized ASSRQETQY
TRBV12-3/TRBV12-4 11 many ASSLATGDTQY
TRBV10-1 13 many ASSEFGANTGELF
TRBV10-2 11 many ASSAYSNQPQH
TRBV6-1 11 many ASSETFDQPQH
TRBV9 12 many ASSAAPRGEILF
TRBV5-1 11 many ASSPGVSAEQY
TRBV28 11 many ASSRDKSYEQY
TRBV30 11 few AWRSGRNNEQY
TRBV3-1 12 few ASSRGSRGTEAF
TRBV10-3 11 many AISEQDYYEQY
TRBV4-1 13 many ASTSRETGREKLF
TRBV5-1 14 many ASSLPLAGATDTQY
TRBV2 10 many ASSRDTGELF
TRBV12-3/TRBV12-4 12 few ASSLGTGGTEAF
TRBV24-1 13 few ATSDPGQSTDTQY
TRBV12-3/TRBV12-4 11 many ASSLGDFDEQF
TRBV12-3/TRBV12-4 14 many ASSSRGQGRVREQY
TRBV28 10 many ASLALPDTQY
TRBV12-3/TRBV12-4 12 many ASSRAGGGGAQY
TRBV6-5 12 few ASSYGREFNEQY
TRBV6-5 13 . ASSYRPSTNEKLF
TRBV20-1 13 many SARGHTGTDEKLF
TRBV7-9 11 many ASSLEAGPGVY
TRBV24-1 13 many ATSDRQGAGETQY
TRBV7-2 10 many ASSFVDNEQF
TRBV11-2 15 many ASSLGRTSGSFDEQF
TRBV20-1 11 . SARSTGDQPQH
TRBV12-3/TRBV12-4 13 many ASSRPQGFSYEQY